These 10 T cell receptor beta chains share one sample of origin, sequenced in a study of neoadjuvant nivolumab and ipilimumab in lung cancer. Only in-frame clones appear in the TCRdb table, and some are missing; sequencing was by immunoSEQ multiplex PCR. The sample includes 30,000 to 45,000 clones, 89% of them seen just once. The source was peripheral blood, collected before neoadjuvant nivolumab, alone or with ipilimumab. Receptors originate from an adult with non-small cell lung cancer.

The rearrangement uses TRBV7-2 and TRBJ1-2; 7 bases line up with TRBD1. Germline V gene lookup returns CDR1 SGHTA and CDR2 FQGNSA. The V and J ends lost 3 bases and 3 bases, in that order; junction bases with no gene match: 10. The CDR3 totals 16 residues. CDR3 loop: CASSFYRQGEDYGYTF. The CDR3 DNA sequence: TGTGCCAGCAGCTTTTATAGACAGGGTGAGGACTATGGCTACACCTTC.

V is TRBV12-5 and J is TRBJ2-7; 7 nucleotides match TRBD2. The CDR3 is made up of 14 amino acids. Trimming cost V 4 bases and J 6 bases; bases outside gene matches: 9. The germline V gene has CDR1 LGHNT and CDR2 FRNRAP. The CDR3 protein is CASGSSGSGGEQYF. CDR3 sequence (DNA): TGTGCTAGTGGTTCCAGCGGGTCGGGGGGCGAGCAGTACTTC.

The chain links TRBV10-3 to TRBJ1-3, with D uncertain. The CDR3 totals 12 residues. Germline-derived CDR1 and CDR2 are ENHRY and SYGVKD. Trimming left V 10 bases short and J 3 bases short, with 10 bases between. The CDR3: CATGDNGNTIYF. The CDR3 nucleotides are TGTGCCACCGGGGATAATGGAAACACCATATATTTT.

This chain links TRBV18 with TRBJ2-7; TRBD2 agrees at 7 bases. V gave up 2 bases and J gave up 2 bases; unmatched junction bases: 9. The CDR3 consists of 16 residues. Germline CDR1 is KGHSH and CDR2 is LQKENI. The CDR3 protein is CASSPSFGRTTYEQYF. CDR3 in DNA: TGTGCCAGCTCACCATCTTTCGGGAGGACTACCTACGAGCAGTACTTC.

V usage is TRBV18 and J usage is TRBJ2-2, with 9 bases identical to TRBD1. Germline V gene data show CDR1 as KGHSH and CDR2 as LQKENI. Unmatched junction bases numbered 10, after V lost 4 bases and J lost 7 bases. There are 16 residues in the CDR3. The CDR3 nucleotides are TGTGCCAGCTCACTTCCGGGACAGGGATTCGGCGGGGAGCTGTTTTTT. Protein product: CASSLPGQGFGGELFF.

V gene TRBV6-6 combines with J gene TRBJ2-5, with D perhaps TRBD1 (6 bases). The CDR3 extends over 13 amino acids. V lost 7 bases and J lost 5, with 14 bases in between. The germline CDR1 and CDR2 sequences are MNHNY and SVGAGI (reference sequence). This CDR3 is CASIHTGMETQYF. The DNA of the CDR3 is TGTGCCAGCATCCATACAGGGATGGAGACCCAGTACTTC.

The chain uses TRBV4-2 and TRBJ2-7; 7 nucleotides match TRBD2. The CDR3 totals 15 residues. The germline gives CDR1 LGHNA, CDR2 YNFKEQ. Losses at the gene ends were 2 bases for V and 2 bases for J; bases not matched to a gene: 6. CDR3 amino acids: CASSQPGRDPYEQYF. CDR3 nucleotides: TGTGCCAGCAGCCAACCGGGGAGGGATCCCTACGAGCAGTACTTC.

This clone was picked up one time. The J gene is TRBJ2-1, the V gene TRBV25-1; TRBD2 matches 10 bases. V was pared by 6 bases and J by 5 bases, with 4 bases of the junction left unmatched. The length of the CDR3 is 14 residues. Germline-derived CDR1 and CDR2 are MGHDK and SYGVNS. The chain's CDR3 is CASRVAGGNNEQFF. The CDR3 DNA is TGTGCCAGCAGAGTAGCGGGAGGCAACAATGAGCAGTTCTTC. The full variable domain, with the rest looked up from reference TRBV25-1 and TRBJ2-1, is EADIYQTPRYLVIGTGKKITLECSQTMGHDKMYWYQQDPGMELHLIHYSYGVNSTEKGDLSSESTVSRIRTEHFPLTLESARPSHTSQYLCASRVAGGNNEQFFGPGTRLTVL.

This clone appeared once. The chain combines TRBV5-6 with TRBJ1-2; D unresolved. CDR3 length equals 14 residues. Trimming removed 2 bases from V and 4 bases from J, with 12 bases in between. Germline CDR1 is SGHDT and CDR2 is YYEEEE. In DNA form, the CDR3 reads TGTGCCAGCAGCTTAGTTACTCAGAGCTATGGCTACACCTTC. Translated: CASSLVTQSYGYTF.

The chain links TRBV27 to TRBJ2-5; D is ambiguous. The CDR3 has 15 amino acids. Germline lookup yields CDR1 MNHEY and CDR2 SMNVEV (reference sequence). V gave up 3 bases and J gave up 4 bases, with 15 bases separating them. The DNA of the CDR3 is TGTGCCAGCAGTTTCCGCGGAGTCCCCCCAGAGACCCAGTACTTC. Its translation is CASSFRGVPPETQYF.